Listed below are T cell receptor beta chains from one sample, sequenced in a study of T-cell reconstitution after alpha-beta-depleted transplantation in children. TCRdb re-called the PCR reads through MiXCR, storing one row per CDR3 protein. The table records some 350,000 distinct CDR3 sequences, over 9% of them present only once. Sequencing used PBMCs from the stem cell graft donor, obtained from the stem cell graft. The source of these receptors is a human donor who donated a stem cell graft to a child with acute lymphoblastic leukemia. CDR3s include the opening cysteine and the closing phenylalanine or tryptophan. The order of the fields is J gene, D gene, V gene, clone size, CDR3 length, CDR3 protein, CDR3 DNA. The D gene is left open where the match is weak. Clone size appears in some rows only: once, few, many, or a class for an expanded clone.

TRBJ2-5	NA	TRBV9	NA	14	CASSPSGGRETQYF	TGTGCCAGCAGCCCTAGTGGGGGGCGGGAGACCCAGTACTTC
TRBJ2-5	TRBD1	TRBV29-1	NA	15	CSVDSGAGGRETQYF	TGCAGCGTTGACTCCGGGGCAGGGGGCAGAGAGACCCAGTACTTC
TRBJ2-3	NA	TRBV20-1	NA	14	CSARGSGNTDTQYF	TGCAGTGCTAGGGGTTCCGGCAACACAGATACGCAGTATTTT
TRBJ2-3	TRBD2	TRBV6-1	few	16	CASSTTSGRVGDTQYF	TGTGCCAGCAGCACGACTAGCGGGAGAGTCGGAGATACGCAGTATTTT
TRBJ2-1	TRBD2	TRBV4-3	few	17	CASSQGVLAGQYNEQFF	TGCGCCAGCAGCCAAGGAGTACTAGCGGGACAATACAATGAGCAGTTCTTC
TRBJ2-1	NA	TRBV12-3/TRBV12-4	few	12	CASGLGNNEQFF	TGTGCCAGCGGCTTAGGAAACAATGAGCAGTTCTTC
TRBJ2-7	TRBD1	TRBV7-9	NA	17	CASSLTGQSSPSYEQYF	TGTGCCAGCAGCCTAACGGGACAGTCCTCACCCTCCTACGAGCAGTACTTC
TRBJ2-7	TRBD2	TRBV7-9	few	17	CASSLRGGTSGTYEQYF	TGTGCCAGCAGCTTGAGGGGAGGGACTAGCGGAACCTACGAGCAGTACTTC
TRBJ2-1	TRBD1	TRBV28	few	15	CASSTQGAPYNEQFF	TGTGCCAGCAGCACCCAGGGGGCCCCTTACAATGAGCAGTTCTTC
TRBJ1-4	NA	TRBV15	many	13	CATSRTTNEKLFF	TGTGCCACCAGCAGAACAACTAATGAAAAACTGTTTTTT
TRBJ1-4	NA	TRBV6-6	NA	12	CASAGGAEKLFF	TGTGCCTCCGCGGGCGGGGCGGAAAAACTGTTTTTT
TRBJ2-7	NA	TRBV4-2	NA	14	CASSRPGQVYEQYF	TGTGCCAGCAGCCGACCCGGGCAGGTCTACGAGCAGTACTTC
TRBJ1-1	NA	TRBV6-5	few	14	CASSSLWGNTEAFF	TGTGCCAGCAGTTCGTTATGGGGGAACACTGAAGCTTTCTTT
TRBJ1-2	NA	TRBV7-9	few	16	CASSLAWNNRFDGYTF	TGTGCCAGCAGCTTAGCATGGAACAACAGGTTCGATGGCTACACCTTC
TRBJ2-7	NA	TRBV21-1	many	16	CASSKSPGSKIHEQYF	TGTGCCAGCAGCAAATCACCAGGGAGTAAAATCCACGAGCAGTACTTC
TRBJ2-1	NA	TRBV28	NA	16	CASSGTRHRDYNEQFF	TGTGCCAGCAGTGGCACCCGGCACAGAGATTACAATGAGCAGTTCTTC
TRBJ2-7	TRBD2	TRBV11-3	NA	12	CASSLSGGEQYF	TGTGCCAGCAGCCTTTCGGGGGGCGAGCAGTACTTC
TRBJ2-1	NA	TRBV10-3	NA	13	CATVNTLGNEQFF	TGTGCCACCGTCAATACACTCGGCAATGAGCAGTTCTTC
TRBJ2-1	NA	TRBV5-6	NA	17	CASSYLRRGRSHNEQFF	TGTGCCAGCAGCTACCTTCGACGAGGGAGGTCGCACAATGAGCAGTTCTTC
TRBJ2-2	NA	TRBV5-6	NA	15	CASSPWRGNTGELFF	TGTGCCAGCAGCCCATGGCGGGGGAACACCGGGGAGCTGTTTTTT
TRBJ2-7	TRBD1	TRBV4-3	NA	18	CASSQEGGPVTGPYEQYF	TGCGCCAGCAGCCAAGAAGGGGGCCCCGTGACAGGCCCCTACGAGCAGTACTTC
TRBJ1-1	NA	TRBV20-1	few	17	CSAGDRGFSGILMSAFF	TGCAGTGCTGGAGATAGGGGCTTTTCTGGGATCCTCATGTCAGCTTTCTTT
TRBJ2-1	NA	TRBV2	NA	13	CASSEAGVTEQFF	TGTGCCAGCAGTGAAGCGGGGGTCACCGAGCAGTTCTTC
TRBJ2-5	NA	TRBV15	few	12	CATKAVQETQYF	TGTGCTACCAAAGCGGTACAAGAGACCCAGTACTTC
TRBJ2-5	NA	TRBV4-3	many	13	CASSQTAGETQYF	TGCGCCAGCAGCCAGACAGCGGGCGAGACCCAGTACTTC
TRBJ1-1	NA	TRBV5-1	NA	15	CASSLDSGTPDGAFF	TGCGCCAGCAGCTTGGACTCCGGGACGCCTGACGGGGCTTTCTTT
TRBJ2-3	TRBD2	TRBV5-1	NA	17	CASSLGLAGVSGDTQYF	TGCGCCAGCAGCTTGGGGTTAGCGGGAGTCTCCGGGGATACGCAGTATTTT
TRBJ2-3	TRBD2	TRBV6-5	many	14	CASSYSGAGGPWYF	TGTGCCAGCAGTTACTCGGGAGCGGGAGGGCCTTGGTATTTT
TRBJ2-1	NA	TRBV20-1	NA	16	CSARHPGGPTYNEQFF	TGCAGTGCTAGACATCCGGGGGGCCCAACCTACAATGAGCAGTTCTTC